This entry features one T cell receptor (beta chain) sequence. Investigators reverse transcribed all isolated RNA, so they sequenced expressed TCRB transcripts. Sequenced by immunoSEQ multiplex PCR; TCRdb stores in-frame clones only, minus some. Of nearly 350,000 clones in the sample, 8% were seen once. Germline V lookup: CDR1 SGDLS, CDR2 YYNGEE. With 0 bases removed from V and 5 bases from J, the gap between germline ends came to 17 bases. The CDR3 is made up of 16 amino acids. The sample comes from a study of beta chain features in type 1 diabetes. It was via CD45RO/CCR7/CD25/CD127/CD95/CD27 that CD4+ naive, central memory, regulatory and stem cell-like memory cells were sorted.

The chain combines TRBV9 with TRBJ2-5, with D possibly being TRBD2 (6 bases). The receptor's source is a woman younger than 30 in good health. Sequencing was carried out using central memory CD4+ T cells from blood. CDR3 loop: CASSVGSLTSRETQYF. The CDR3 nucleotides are TGTGCCAGCAGCGTAGGAAGCCTGACTAGTCGGGAGACCCAGTACTTC.